This entry is about one T cell receptor (beta chain). Its antigen is not known. This record comes from a study of identical twins. Findings and caveats of the study: The conclusions drew on cross-sectional statistical analysis instead of tracking the same donors. Beta out-of-frame sequences displayed a weaker excess of sharing between twins.

Template switching introduced a universal primer site, and the cDNA bore unique molecular identifiers. TCRdb analysed the 5' RACE reads with MiXCR anew, one entry per CDR3 protein. The sample lists 550,000 to 700,000 distinct CDR3 sequences; 21% were seen once. These same data were also listed under a study on T cells expressing NK-cell markers. That source reports: Sorted CD3+CD56+NKG2C+, CD3+CD56+NKG2C- and CD3+CD56-NKG2C+ T-cell subsets were beta-chain profiled.

The source material was PBMCs. The receptor's source is a woman aged 18-29 years in good health.

CDR3: CSVDRNSADEQFF. CDR3 bases: TGCAGCGTTGATAGAAATAGCGCCGATGAGCAGTTCTTC. The chain uses TRBV29-1 and TRBJ2-1, with D perhaps matching TRBD2 (5 bases). V lost 3 bases and J 8 bases, leaving 14 bases between the germline ends. The CDR3 is 13 residues long. Germline V gives CDR1 SQVTM, CDR2 ANQGSEA.